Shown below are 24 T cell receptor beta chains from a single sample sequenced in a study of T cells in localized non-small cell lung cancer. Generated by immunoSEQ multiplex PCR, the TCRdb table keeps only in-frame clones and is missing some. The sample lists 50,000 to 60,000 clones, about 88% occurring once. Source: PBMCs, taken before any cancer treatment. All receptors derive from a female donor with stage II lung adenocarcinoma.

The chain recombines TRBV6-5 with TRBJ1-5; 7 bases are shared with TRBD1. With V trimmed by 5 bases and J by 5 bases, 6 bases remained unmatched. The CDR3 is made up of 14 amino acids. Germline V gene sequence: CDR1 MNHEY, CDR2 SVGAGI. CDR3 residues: CASSRGQSDQPQHF. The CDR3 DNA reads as TGTGCCAGCAGTAGGGGACAGAGCGATCAGCCCCAGCATTTT.

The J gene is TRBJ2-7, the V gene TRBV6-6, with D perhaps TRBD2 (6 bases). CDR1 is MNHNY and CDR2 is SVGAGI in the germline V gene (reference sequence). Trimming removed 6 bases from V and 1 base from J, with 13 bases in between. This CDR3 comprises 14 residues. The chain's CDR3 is CASSSGTRSYEQYF. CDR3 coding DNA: TGTGCCAGCAGCTCGGGGACTCGTTCCTACGAGCAGTACTTC.

CDR3 nucleotide sequence: TGTGCCAGCAGGGAGACGGACGTGAACACTGAAGCTTTCTTT. Amino acid sequence: CASRETDVNTEAFF. V gene TRBV6-5 combines with J gene TRBJ1-1, with D uncertain. The V gene's germline CDR1 is MNHEY and CDR2 SVGAGI. V was cut by 6 bases and J by 0 bases, with 11 bases left in between. This CDR3 has 14 amino acids.

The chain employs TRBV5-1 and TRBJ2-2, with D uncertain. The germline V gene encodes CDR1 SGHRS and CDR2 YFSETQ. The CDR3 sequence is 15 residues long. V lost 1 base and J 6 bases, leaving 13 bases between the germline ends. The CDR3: CASSLYRALAGELFF. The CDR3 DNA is TGCGCCAGCAGCTTGTACCGGGCTCTAGCCGGGGAGCTGTTTTTT.

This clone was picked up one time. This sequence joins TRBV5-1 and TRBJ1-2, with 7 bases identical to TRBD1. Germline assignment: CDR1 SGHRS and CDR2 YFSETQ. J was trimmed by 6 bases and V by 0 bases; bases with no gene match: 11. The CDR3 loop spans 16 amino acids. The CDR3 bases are TGCGCCAGCAGCTTGGATGGACACGAGGGGGCTCATGGCTACACCTTC. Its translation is CASSLDGHEGAHGYTF.

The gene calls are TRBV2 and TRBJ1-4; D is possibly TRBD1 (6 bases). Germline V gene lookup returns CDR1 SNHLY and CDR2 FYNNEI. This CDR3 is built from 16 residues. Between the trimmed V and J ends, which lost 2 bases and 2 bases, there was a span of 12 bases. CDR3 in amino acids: CASSEKGGSTNEKLFF. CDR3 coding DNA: TGTGCCAGCAGTGAAAAAGGGGGGAGTACTAATGAAAAACTGTTTTTT.

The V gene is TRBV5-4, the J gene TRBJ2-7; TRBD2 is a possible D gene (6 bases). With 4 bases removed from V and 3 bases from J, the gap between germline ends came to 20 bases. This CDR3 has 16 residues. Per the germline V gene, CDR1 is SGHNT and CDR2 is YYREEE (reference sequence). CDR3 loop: CASSPGGSGPFYEQYF. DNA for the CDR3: TGTGCCAGCAGCCCCGGAGGTAGCGGTCCCTTCTACGAGCAGTACTTC.

This CDR3 is CASLPGVNQPQHF. The CDR3 coding sequence is TGTGCCAGCCTTCCCGGGGTGAATCAGCCCCAGCATTTT. V is TRBV2 and J is TRBJ1-5; D not resolved. V was trimmed by 8 bases and J by 4 bases, leaving 12 bases between them. This CDR3 has 13 amino acids. CDR1 and CDR2 from the germline V gene are SNHLY and FYNNEI.

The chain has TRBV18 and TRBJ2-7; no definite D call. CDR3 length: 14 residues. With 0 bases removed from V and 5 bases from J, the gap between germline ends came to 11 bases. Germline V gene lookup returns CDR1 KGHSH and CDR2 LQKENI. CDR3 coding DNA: TGTGCCAGCTCACCACCAGGGCGGAAAGACGAGCAGTACTTC. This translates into CASSPPGRKDEQYF.

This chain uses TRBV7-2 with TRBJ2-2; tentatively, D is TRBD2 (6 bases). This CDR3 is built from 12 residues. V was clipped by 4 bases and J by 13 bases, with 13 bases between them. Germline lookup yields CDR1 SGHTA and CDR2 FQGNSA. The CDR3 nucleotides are TGTGCCAGCAGCTCCCCTTGGAGGGGGCTGTTTTTT. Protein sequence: CASSSPWRGLFF.

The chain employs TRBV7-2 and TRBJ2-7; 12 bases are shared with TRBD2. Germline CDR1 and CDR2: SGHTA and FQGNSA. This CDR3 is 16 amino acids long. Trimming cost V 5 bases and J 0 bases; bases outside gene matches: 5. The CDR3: CASSTWTSGTSYEQYF. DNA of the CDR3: TGTGCCAGCAGCACCTGGACTAGCGGGACCTCCTACGAGCAGTACTTC.

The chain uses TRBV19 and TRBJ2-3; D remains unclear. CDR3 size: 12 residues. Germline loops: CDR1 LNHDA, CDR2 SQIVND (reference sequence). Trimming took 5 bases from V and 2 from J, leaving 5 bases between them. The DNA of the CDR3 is TGTGCCAGTAGTCCGACCACAGATACGCAGTATTTT. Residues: CASSPTTDTQYF.

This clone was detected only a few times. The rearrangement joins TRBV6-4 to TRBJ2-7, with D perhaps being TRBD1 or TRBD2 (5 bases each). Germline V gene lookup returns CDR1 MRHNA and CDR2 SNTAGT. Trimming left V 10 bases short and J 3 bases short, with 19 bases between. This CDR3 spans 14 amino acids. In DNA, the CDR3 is TGTGCCATCCCGAGCGTCGGGACGTACTACGAGCAGTACTTC. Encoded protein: CAIPSVGTYYEQYF.

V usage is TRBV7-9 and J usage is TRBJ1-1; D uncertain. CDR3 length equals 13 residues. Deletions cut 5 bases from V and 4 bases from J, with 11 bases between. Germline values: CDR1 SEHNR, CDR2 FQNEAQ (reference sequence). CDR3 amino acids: CASSPHEITEAFF. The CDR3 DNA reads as TGTGCCAGCAGCCCTCACGAGATCACTGAAGCTTTCTTT.

The DNA of the CDR3 is TGTGCCAGCAGCGTAGGCTGGCGGGGCGGAGATACGCAGTATTTT. Amino acid sequence: CASSVGWRGGDTQYF. This chain uses TRBV9 with TRBJ2-3; TRBD2 is a possible D gene (6 bases). The CDR3 runs 15 residues. Germline CDR1 reads SGDLS; CDR2 reads YYNGEE. V gave up 0 bases and J gave up 5 bases, with 13 bases separating them.

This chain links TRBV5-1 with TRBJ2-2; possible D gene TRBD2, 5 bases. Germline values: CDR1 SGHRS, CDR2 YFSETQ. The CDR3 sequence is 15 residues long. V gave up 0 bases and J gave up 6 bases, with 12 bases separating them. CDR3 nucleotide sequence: TGCGCCAGCAGCTTGGATGGACTCCTACCCGGGGAGCTGTTTTTT. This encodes CASSLDGLLPGELFF.

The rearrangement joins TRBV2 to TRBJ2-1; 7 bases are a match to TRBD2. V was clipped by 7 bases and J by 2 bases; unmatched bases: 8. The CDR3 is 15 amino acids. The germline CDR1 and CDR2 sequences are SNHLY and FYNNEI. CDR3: CASTFGGGTYNEQFF. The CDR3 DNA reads TGTGCCAGCACCTTTGGCGGGGGTACCTACAATGAGCAGTTCTTC.

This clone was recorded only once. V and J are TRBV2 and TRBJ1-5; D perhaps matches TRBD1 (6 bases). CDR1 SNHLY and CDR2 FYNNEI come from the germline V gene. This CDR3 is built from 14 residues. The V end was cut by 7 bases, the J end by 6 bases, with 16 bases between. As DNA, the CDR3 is TGTGCCAGCACCGAGACAGGCCCCCGTCAGCCCCAGCATTTT. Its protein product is CASTETGPRQPQHF.

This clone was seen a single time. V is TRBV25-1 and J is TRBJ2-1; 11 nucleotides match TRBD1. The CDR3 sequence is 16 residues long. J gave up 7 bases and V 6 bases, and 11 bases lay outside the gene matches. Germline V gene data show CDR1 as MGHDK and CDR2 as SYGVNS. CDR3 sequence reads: CASSRTGGSLGNEQFF. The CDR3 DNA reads TGTGCCAGCAGCCGGACAGGGGGCAGCCTGGGAAATGAGCAGTTCTTC.

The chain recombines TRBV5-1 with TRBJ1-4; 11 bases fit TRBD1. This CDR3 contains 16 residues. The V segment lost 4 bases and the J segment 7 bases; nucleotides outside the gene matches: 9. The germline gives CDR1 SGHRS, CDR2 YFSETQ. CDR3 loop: CASSPDGQGAGEKLFF. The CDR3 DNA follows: TGCGCCAGCAGCCCTGACGGACAGGGGGCGGGTGAAAAACTGTTTTTT. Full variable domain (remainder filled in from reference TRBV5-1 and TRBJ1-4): KAGVTQTPRYLIKTRGQQVTLSCSPISGHRSVSWYQQTPGQGLQFLFEYFSETQRNKGNFPGRFSGRQFSNSRSEMNVSTLELGDSALYLCASSPDGQGAGEKLFFGSGTQLSVL.

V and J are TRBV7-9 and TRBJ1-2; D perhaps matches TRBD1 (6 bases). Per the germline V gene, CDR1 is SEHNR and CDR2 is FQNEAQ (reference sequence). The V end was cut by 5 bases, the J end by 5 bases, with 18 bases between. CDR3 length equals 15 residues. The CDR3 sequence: CASSRSQGTGYGYTF. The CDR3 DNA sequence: TGTGCCAGCAGCCGTTCACAGGGTACGGGATATGGCTACACCTTC.

The chain's CDR3 is CASSYLGHSNQPQHF. The CDR3 DNA reads as TGTGCCAGCAGTTACTTAGGGCACAGCAATCAGCCCCAGCATTTT. The chain couples TRBV6-6 to TRBJ1-5; D gene unclear. In germline, CDR1 is MNHNY, CDR2 SVGAGI (reference sequence). The CDR3 spans 15 residues. With 1 base removed from V and 1 base from J, the gap between germline ends came to 8 bases.

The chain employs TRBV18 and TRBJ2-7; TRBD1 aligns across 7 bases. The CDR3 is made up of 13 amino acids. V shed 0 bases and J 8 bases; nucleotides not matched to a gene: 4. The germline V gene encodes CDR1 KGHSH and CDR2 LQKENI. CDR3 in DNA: TGTGCCAGCTCACCACCCGACAGGGATCAGCAGTACTTC. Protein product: CASSPPDRDQQYF.

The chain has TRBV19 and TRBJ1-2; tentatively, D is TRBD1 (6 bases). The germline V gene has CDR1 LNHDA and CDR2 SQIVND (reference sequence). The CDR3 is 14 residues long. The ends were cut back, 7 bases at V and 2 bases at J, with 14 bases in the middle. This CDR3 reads CASKGQGINYGYTF. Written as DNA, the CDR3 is TGTGCCAGTAAGGGTCAGGGGATCAACTATGGCTACACCTTC. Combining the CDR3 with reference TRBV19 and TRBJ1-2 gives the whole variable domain DGGITQSPKYLFRKEGQNVTLSCEQNLNHDAMYWYRQDPGQGLRLIYYSQIVNDFQKGDIAEGYSVSREKKESFPLTVTSAQKNPTAFYLCASKGQGINYGYTFGSGTRLTVV.